The clone carrying this TCR beta chain was seen at least ten times. Using RNA transcripts as the source, TCR beta CDR3 regions were amplified. The TCR CDR3 was amplified in a first-round RT-PCR using the HTBI primer set. TCRdb re-analysed the multiplex PCR reads in MiXCR, keeping a single row per CDR3 protein. The sample has about 660,000 distinct CDR3 sequences; 45% are singletons. The data were taken from a study of T cells in Graves' hyperthyroidism and ophthalmopathy. Germline V gives CDR1 ENHRY, CDR2 SYGVKD. The CDR3 is 11 amino acids. Trimming removed 8 bases from V and 6 bases from J, with 10 bases in between.

This chain links TRBV10-3 with TRBJ1-2; possibly TRBD1 for D (5 bases). Sequenced input: peripheral blood or thyroid tissue (not recorded which). The receptor comes from an adult man with Graves' disease, either hyperthyroidism or ophthalmopathy (not recorded which). In DNA, the CDR3 is TGTGCCATCGGAGGGGAGCATGGCTACACCTTC. Translated, it gives CAIGGEHGYTF.